The clone carrying this T cell receptor beta chain came up a few times. Its antigen is undetermined. This CDR3 is 20 amino acids long. Trimming at V came to 4 bases and at J to 5 bases, leaving 22 bases not matched to a gene. Per the germline V gene, CDR1 is MNHEY and CDR2 is SMNVEV (reference sequence). PCR was performed using 60 Vbeta and 13 Jbeta primers. TCRdb keeps only in-frame clones here, not all; method: immunoSEQ multiplex PCR. The sample holds 110,000 or so clones, approximately 8% seen once. The sample is drawn from a study of cytomegalovirus exposure and HLA in healthy donors. General observations from the study: Analysis performed later found 16,951 TCR beta sequences associated with HLA alleles at 0.05 false discovery rate. Follow-up analysis later connected one missense variant in DCLRE1C with trimming of TCR beta V- and J-genes. Most TCR sequences were uncommon, yet certain public TCRs appeared in many donors.

The gene calls are TRBV27 and TRBJ2-3; 9 bases align to TRBD1. The receptor's source is a woman in her thirties or forties in good health and CMV-seropositive. Sequencing was carried out using PBMCs. CDR3 residues: CASSSTGGEWVKGSRDTQYF. The CDR3 DNA follows: TGTGCCAGCAGTTCCACAGGGGGCGAATGGGTTAAAGGGAGTAGAGATACGCAGTATTTT.